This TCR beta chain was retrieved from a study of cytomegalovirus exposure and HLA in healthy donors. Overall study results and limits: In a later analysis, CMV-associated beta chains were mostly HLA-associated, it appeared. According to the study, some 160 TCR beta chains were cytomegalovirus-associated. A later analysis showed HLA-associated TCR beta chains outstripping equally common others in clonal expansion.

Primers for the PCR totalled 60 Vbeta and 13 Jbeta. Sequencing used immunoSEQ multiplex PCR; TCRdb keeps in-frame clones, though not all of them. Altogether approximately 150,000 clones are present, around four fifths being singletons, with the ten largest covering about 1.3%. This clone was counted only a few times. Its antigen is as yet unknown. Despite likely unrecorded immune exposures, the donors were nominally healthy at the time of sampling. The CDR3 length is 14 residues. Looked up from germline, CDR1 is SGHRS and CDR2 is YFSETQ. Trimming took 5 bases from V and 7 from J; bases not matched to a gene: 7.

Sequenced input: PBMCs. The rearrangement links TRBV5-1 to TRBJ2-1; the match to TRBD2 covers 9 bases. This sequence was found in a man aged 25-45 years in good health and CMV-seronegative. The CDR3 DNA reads TGCGCCAGCAGGGAGAGTAGCGGGGGAAATGAGCAGTTCTTC. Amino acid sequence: CASRESSGGNEQFF.